This T cell receptor (beta chain) comes out of a study of blood T cell repertoires in COVID-19 (dated by TCRdb to the early 2020s). The study in broad terms: Samples from collaborators originated in the United States, Italy and Spain and spanned both the acute and convalescent phases of COVID-19. Where HLA class I and class II types were available, the types were taken from metadata supplied by the sample provider, not from assay-based typing. Sample metadata almost always included a de-identified subject ID, COVID-19 status, age in years and sex. The repertoires were released in a freely available public database meant as a resource for research on the immune response to SARS-CoV-2. The samples were drawn from two sources: the first 160 participants of the ongoing ImmuneRACE study, and 950 to 1,500 subjects contributed by 6 global collaborators. The prospective study material was composed of cDNA or gDNA derived from T cells, B-cell-depleted T cells, or PBMCs. The dataset comprised deeply sampled blood TCRbeta repertoires from subjects exposed to, actively infected with, or recovered from COVID-19. Overall study outcomes, separate from this receptor: Clinical and demographic metadata were provided uncurated, with the amount varying by source and participant.

Another Seattle source contributed samples from volunteer blood donors who had recovered from COVID-19. Whole blood was collected in K2EDTA tubes by collaborating institutions according to the institutions' own protocols. For TCRbeta analysis, collaborators shipped samples in one of three forms: frozen whole blood, isolated PBMCs, or DNA extracted from either of those sample types. The immunoSEQ Assay, a bias-controlled multiplex PCR, was used to amplify TCRbeta CDR3 regions from genomic DNA. On the study's bioinformatics: The number of nucleated cells in each sample was estimated by amplification of reference gene primers within the assay. To quantify the absolute abundance of each unique TCRbeta CDR3 rearrangement, sequence reads were collapsed and filtered. For each sample, productive Simpson clonality was calculated as the square root of Simpson's diversity index over productive rearrangements. What TCRdb holds here is the immuneACCESS table cut down to in-frame rearrangements. Part of the clones is not present; checked against another copy, under half of the missing clones reflect an unresolved V gene, and the others are unexplained. V, J and clone size were drawn from that table, and D and trimming were deduced from the DNA. The sample table lists around 280,000 clones, roughly nine tenths of them with a count of one. The ten largest account for 2% to 2.5% of the sample.

The germline V gene provides CDR1 SGHTA and CDR2 FQGTGA. V is pared back by 2 bases and J by 3 bases, with 5 bases lying between the germline termini. CDR3 length: 14 amino acids, cysteine to phenylalanine. The only DNA kept is the CDR3, 42 bases in frame from the first base. As concerns this clone: It has no known antigen specificity. Per-nucleotide qualities are absent, and no much larger clonotype sits a single base away.

Input material: peripheral blood. The source of this sequence is a woman aged 45 to 65 who had recovered from COVID-19. In this chain, TRBV7-3 is recombined with TRBJ1-6; D gene: possibly TRBD1, on 5 matching bases. The CDR3 here reads CASSLDSYNSPLHF. The DNA sequence follows: TGTGCCAGCAGCTTAGACAGCTATAATTCACCCCTCCACTTT.